The 5 T cell receptor beta chains listed next were all sequenced from one sample in a study of monozygotic twins with inflammatory bowel disease. After re-calling the 5' RACE reads, TCRdb lists one entry per CDR3 protein, DNA absent. This sample contains roughly 330,000 distinct CDR3 sequences. Sequencing was carried out using blood. Receptors originate from a human donor with ulcerative colitis or Crohn's disease, or a healthy co-twin of an affected twin (not recorded which).

The gene calls are TRBV19 and TRBJ1-2; TCRdb's D gene call, TRBD1, goes unchecked for lack of DNA. The V gene's germline CDR1 is LNHDA and CDR2 SQIVND (reference sequence). The CDR3 spans 15 residues. The CDR3 loop is CASTPAKTGIYGYTF. The whole variable domain, remainder taken from reference TRBV19 and TRBJ1-2, is DGGITQSPKYLFRKEGQNVTLSCEQNLNHDAMYWYRQDPGQGLRLIYYSQIVNDFQKGDIAEGYSVSREKKESFPLTVTSAQKNPTAFYLCASTPAKTGIYGYTFGSGTRLTVV.

The chain couples TRBV7-2 to TRBJ2-5; the TCRdb D gene call, TRBD2, has no DNA to confirm it. The germline gives CDR1 SGHTA, CDR2 FQGNSA. The CDR3 consists of 17 residues. This CDR3 is CASSPGLAGVFQETQYF.

V is TRBV12-3 or TRBV12-4 and J is TRBJ1-1; TCRdb's assignment of TRBD1 cannot be checked, as there is no DNA. The CDR3 runs 16 residues. This CDR3 is CASSLVRGLIYSEAFF.

This chain connects TRBV28 to TRBJ2-7. Per germline, CDR1 MDHEN and CDR2 SYDVKM. The CDR3 covers 11 residues. CDR3: CASGQVHEQYF. The variable domain in full, completed from reference TRBV28 and TRBJ2-7, reads DVKVTQSSRYLVKRTGEKVFLECVQDMDHENMFWYRQDPGLGLRLIYFSYDVKMKEKGDIPEGYSVSREKKERFSLILESASTNQTSMYLCASGQVHEQYFGPGTRLTVT.

The chain employs TRBV28 and TRBJ2-4; TCRdb selects TRBD1, and the lack of DNA leaves this call unchecked. CDR3 length: 15 residues. Germline V gene data show CDR1 as MDHEN and CDR2 as SYDVKM. This chain's CDR3 is CASSSQSVPVDIQYF. Full variable domain (rest looked up from reference TRBV28 and TRBJ2-4): DVKVTQSSRYLVKRTGEKVFLECVQDMDHENMFWYRQDPGLGLRLIYFSYDVKMKEKGDIPEGYSVSREKKERFSLILESASTNQTSMYLCASSSQSVPVDIQYFGAGTRLSVL.